This section outlines one T cell receptor beta chain sequence together with its context. Its antigen is not known. The data were taken from a study of somatic mutations in cytotoxic T cells in rheumatoid arthritis. In the study overall: Sorting by flow gave nearly 100% purity for some V beta antibody-stained T-cell populations, including V beta1+ cells sequenced for TCRB.

This CDR3 is built from 14 residues. Per germline, CDR1 LNHDA and CDR2 SQIVND (reference sequence). Study outcomes and limitations: Any difference in CD8+ T-cell clonality between patients who had rheumatoid arthritis and healthy controls who were age-matched was not statistically significant.

Repertoires were generated with immunoSEQ multiplex PCR, while TCRdb's copy carries only in-frame clones and drops some. The table shows fewer than 20,000 clones, with roughly 70% occurring only once. The sequenced sample consisted of CD8+ T cells sorted from blood. The chain employs TRBV19 and TRBJ2-5; perhaps TRBD2 as D (6 bases). The J call could be wrong; TRBJ2-7 is a better fit for the DNA end. The sequence was obtained from a man aged 55 to 69 in good health. The chain's CDR3 is CASSRGRNSYEQYF. The CDR3 nucleotides are TGTGCCAGTAGTCGTGGGAGGAACTCCTACGAGCAGTACTTC.